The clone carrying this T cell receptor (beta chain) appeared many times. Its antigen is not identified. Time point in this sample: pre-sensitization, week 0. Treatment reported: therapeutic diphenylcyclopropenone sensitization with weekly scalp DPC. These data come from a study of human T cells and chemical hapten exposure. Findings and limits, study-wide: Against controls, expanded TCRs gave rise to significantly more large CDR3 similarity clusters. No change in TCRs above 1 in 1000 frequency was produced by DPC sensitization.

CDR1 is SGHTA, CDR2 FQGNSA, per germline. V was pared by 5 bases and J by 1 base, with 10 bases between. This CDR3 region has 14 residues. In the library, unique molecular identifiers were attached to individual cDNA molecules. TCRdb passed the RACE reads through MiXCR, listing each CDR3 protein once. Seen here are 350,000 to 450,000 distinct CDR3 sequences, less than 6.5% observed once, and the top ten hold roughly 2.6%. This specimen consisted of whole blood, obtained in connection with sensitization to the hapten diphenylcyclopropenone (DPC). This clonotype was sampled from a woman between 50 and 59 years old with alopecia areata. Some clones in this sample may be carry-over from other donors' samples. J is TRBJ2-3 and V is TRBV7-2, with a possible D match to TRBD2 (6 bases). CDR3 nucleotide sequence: TGTGCCAGCAGCCAGGCGGGACGCACAGATACGCAGTATTTT. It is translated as CASSQAGRTDTQYF.